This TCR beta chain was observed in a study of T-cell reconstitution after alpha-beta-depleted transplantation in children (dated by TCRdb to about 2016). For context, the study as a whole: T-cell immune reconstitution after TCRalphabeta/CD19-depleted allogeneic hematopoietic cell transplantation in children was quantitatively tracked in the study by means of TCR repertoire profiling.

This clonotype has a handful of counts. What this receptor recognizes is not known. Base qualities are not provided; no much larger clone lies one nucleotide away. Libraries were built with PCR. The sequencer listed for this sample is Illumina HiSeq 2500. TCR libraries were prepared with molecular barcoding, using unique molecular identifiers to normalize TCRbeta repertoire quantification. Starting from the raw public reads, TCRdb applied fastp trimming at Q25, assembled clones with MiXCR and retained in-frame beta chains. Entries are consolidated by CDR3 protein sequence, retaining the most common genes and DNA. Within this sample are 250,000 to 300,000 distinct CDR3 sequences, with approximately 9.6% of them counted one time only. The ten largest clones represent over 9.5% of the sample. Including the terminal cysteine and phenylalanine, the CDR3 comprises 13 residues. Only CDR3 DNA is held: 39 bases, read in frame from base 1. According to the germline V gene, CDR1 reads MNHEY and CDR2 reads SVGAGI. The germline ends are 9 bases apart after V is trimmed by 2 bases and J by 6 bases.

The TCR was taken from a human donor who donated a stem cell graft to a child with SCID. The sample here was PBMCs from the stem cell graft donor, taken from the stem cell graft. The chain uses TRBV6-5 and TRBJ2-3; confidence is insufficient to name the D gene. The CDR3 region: CASSYGRKDTQYF. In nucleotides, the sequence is TGTGCCAGCAGTTACGGGCGTAAGGATACGCAGTATTTT.